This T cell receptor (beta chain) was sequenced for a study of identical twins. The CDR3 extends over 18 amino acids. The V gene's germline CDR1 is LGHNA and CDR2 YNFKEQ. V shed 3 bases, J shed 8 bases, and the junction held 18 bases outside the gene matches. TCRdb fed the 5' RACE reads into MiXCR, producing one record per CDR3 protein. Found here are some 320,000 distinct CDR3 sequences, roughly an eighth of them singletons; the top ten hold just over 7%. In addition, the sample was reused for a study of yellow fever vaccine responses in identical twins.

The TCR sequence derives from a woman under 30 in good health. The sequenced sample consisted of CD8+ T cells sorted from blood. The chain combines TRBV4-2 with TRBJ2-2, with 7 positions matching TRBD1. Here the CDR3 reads CASSHPGETGWGRGELFF. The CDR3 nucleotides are TGTGCCAGCAGCCATCCCGGGGAGACAGGGTGGGGAAGAGGGGAGCTGTTTTTT.